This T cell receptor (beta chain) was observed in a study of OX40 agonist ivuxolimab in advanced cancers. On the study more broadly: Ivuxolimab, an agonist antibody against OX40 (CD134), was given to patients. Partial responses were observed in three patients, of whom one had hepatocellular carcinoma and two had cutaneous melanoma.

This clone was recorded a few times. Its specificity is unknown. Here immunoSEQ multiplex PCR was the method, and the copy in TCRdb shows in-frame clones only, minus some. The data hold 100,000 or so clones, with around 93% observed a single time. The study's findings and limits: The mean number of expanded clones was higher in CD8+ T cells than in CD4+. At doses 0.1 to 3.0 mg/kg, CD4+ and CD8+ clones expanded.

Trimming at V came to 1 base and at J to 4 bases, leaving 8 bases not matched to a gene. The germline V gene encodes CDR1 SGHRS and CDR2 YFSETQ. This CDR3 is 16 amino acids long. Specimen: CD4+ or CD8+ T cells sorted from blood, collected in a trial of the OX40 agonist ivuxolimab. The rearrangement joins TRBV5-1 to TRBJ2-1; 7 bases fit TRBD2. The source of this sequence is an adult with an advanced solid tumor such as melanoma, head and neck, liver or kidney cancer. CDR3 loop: CASSLLGAGTYNEQFF. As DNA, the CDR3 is TGCGCCAGCAGCTTGCTGGGAGCGGGAACATACAATGAGCAGTTCTTC.